Sequencing of this TCR beta chain was carried out in a study of cytomegalovirus exposure and HLA in healthy donors. A note on this clone: What it binds is unknown.

Assay used: immunoSEQ multiplex PCR; TCRdb lists only in-frame clones, some missing. The table has some 140,000 clones, 70% to 90% seen once. The CDR3 length is 13 residues. Trimming took 1 base from V and 4 from J, leaving 5 bases between them. CDR1 is KGHSH, CDR2 LQKENI, per germline. Study-wide findings and caveats: The authors listed 164 TCR beta chains as cytomegalovirus-associated.

The sample was PBMCs. This TCR was sampled from a young man in good health and CMV-seropositive. This sequence joins TRBV18 and TRBJ1-5; maybe TRBD1 (5 bases). In DNA form, the CDR3 reads TGTGCCAGCTCACCACAGGGGAATCAGCCCCAGCATTTT. It encodes CASSPQGNQPQHF.